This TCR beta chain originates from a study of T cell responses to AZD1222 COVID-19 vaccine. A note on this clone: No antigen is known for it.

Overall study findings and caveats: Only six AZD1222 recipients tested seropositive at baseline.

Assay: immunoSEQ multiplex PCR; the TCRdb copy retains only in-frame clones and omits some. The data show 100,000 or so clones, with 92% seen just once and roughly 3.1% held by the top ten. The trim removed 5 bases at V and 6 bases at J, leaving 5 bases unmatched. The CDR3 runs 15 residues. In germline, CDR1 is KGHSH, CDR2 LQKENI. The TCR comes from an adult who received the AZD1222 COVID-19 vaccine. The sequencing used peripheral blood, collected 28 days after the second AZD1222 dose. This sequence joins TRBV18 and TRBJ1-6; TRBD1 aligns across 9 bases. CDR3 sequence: CASSDRGTGNSPLHF. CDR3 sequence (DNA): TGTGCCAGCTCAGACAGGGGGACGGGTAATTCACCCCTCCACTTT.